These T cell receptor beta chains were read from a single sample in a study of blood T cell repertoires in COVID-19. The method was immunoSEQ multiplex PCR; TCRdb's version includes in-frame clones alone and lacks a portion of them. The repertoire has over 85,000 clones, approximately 87% of them found once; the top ten carry 15%. The sample comprised peripheral blood. The receptors come from a human donor in a cohort sampled during active COVID-19. Each CDR3 is given with its conserved first and last residue. D genes are given only for firm matches. Size is stated for part of the rows, as once, few or many counts, or as a class when the clone is expanded.

j_call clone_size d_call v_call cdr3_aa cdr3_nt
TRBJ2-7 - TRBD1 TRBV5-1 CASSLRYGQGAGEQYF TGCGCCAGCAGCTTGCGATACGGACAGGGGGCTGGGGAGCAGTACTTC
TRBJ1-6 - TRBD1 TRBV27 CASSFLQGAQSSPLHF TGTGCCAGCAGTTTTCTGCAGGGGGCGCAGAGTTCACCCCTCCACTTT
TRBJ1-2 - - TRBV7-8 CASGQREGRIYGYTF TGTGCCAGCGGACAGCGGGAGGGACGGATCTATGGCTACACCTTC
TRBJ2-3 - - TRBV2 CASSESSTATQYF TGTGCCAGCAGTGAGTCGAGCACCGCTACGCAGTATTTT
TRBJ2-3 - TRBD2 TRBV4-3 CASSPRAGAGTDTQYF TGCGCCAGCAGTCCCAGAGCGGGAGCGGGCACAGATACGCAGTATTTT
TRBJ2-6 - - TRBV10-3 CAISESRGLGANVLTF TGTGCCATCAGTGAGTCGAGAGGGTTGGGGGCCAACGTCCTGACTTTC
TRBJ1-4 - - TRBV5-1 CASSLETGEKLFF TGCGCCAGCAGCTTGGAGACTGGGGAAAAACTGTTTTTT
TRBJ2-1 - TRBD2 TRBV3-1/TRBV3-2 CASSQVASGRYNEQFF TGTGCCAGCAGCCAAGTAGCTAGCGGGAGGTACAATGAGCAGTTCTTC
TRBJ1-2 - - TRBV4-2 CASSQDRQANYGYTF TGTGCCAGCAGCCAAGACAGGCAGGCCAACTATGGCTACACCTTC
TRBJ2-4 - TRBD2 TRBV6-2/TRBV6-3 CASSLAGGVNIQYF TGTGCCAGCAGCTTAGCGGGAGGGGTAAACATTCAGTACTTC
TRBJ2-1 few - TRBV6-2/TRBV6-3 CASSQTYRPQNEQFF TGTGCCAGCAGCCAGACCTACAGGCCACAAAATGAGCAGTTCTTC
TRBJ2-1 - TRBD2 TRBV7-3 CASSKKALADLNEQFF TGTGCCAGCAGCAAAAAAGCACTAGCGGACTTGAATGAGCAGTTCTTC
TRBJ1-1 once - TRBV7-3 CASSLTGTWPEAFF TGTGCCAGCAGCTTAACGGGGACATGGCCTGAAGCTTTCTTT
TRBJ2-3 - - TRBV6-5 CASSYSGQVGDTQYF TGTGCCAGCAGTTACTCGGGGCAGGTCGGTGATACGCAGTATTTT
TRBJ2-7 once TRBD1 TRBV3-1/TRBV3-2 CASSHEAGTGSYEQYF TGTGCCAGCAGCCATGAAGCCGGGACAGGGTCCTACGAGCAGTACTTC
TRBJ2-7 - - TRBV20-1 CSASAGRKSYEQYF TGCAGTGCTAGTGCAGGCCGAAAAAGCTACGAGCAGTACTTC
TRBJ1-1 - TRBD1 TRBV4-3 CASSLRDSATEAFF TGCGCCAGCAGCCTCCGGGACAGTGCCACTGAAGCTTTCTTT
TRBJ1-2 - TRBD1 TRBV30 CAWSVRGGANGYTF TGTGCCTGGAGTGTACGAGGGGGCGCTAATGGCTACACCTTC
TRBJ2-7 once TRBD2 TRBV19 CASSIGASGSYEQYF TGTGCCAGTAGTATAGGGGCTAGCGGCTCCTACGAGCAGTACTTC
TRBJ2-2 many - TRBV3-1/TRBV3-2 CASSLQGENTGELFF TGTGCCAGCAGCCTGCAGGGTGAGAACACCGGGGAGCTGTTTTTT
TRBJ1-1 - - TRBV5-1 CASSPEWGRNTEAFF TGCGCCAGCAGCCCCGAGTGGGGCCGAAACACTGAAGCTTTCTTT
TRBJ2-6 - TRBD1 TRBV5-6 CASSLGRGHYSGANVLTF TGTGCCAGCAGCTTAGGAAGGGGGCACTACTCTGGGGCCAACGTCCTGACTTTC
TRBJ1-5 - - TRBV23-1 CASSQSVPRDLDQPQHF TGCGCCAGCAGTCAATCGGTCCCCAGAGACTTAGATCAGCCCCAGCATTTT
TRBJ1-1 - TRBD1 TRBV6-6 CASSPGQMNTEAFF TGTGCCAGCAGTCCGGGACAGATGAACACTGAAGCTTTCTTT
TRBJ1-6 few - TRBV5-8 CASSPGTAGPPLHF TGTGCCAGCAGCCCGGGAACAGCGGGCCCACCCCTCCACTTT
TRBJ2-1 - TRBD1 TRBV19 CASSITGASSYNEQFF TGTGCCAGTAGTATAACAGGGGCCAGCTCCTACAATGAGCAGTTCTTC